The rows below give T cell receptor beta chains drawn from one sample of a study of blood T cell repertoires in COVID-19. The assay was immunoSEQ multiplex PCR, and TCRdb's table has in-frame clones only and misses some. The profile shows roughly 80,000 clones, roughly 84% of them singletons. The sample comprised peripheral blood. The receptor source for this set is a man aged 50 to 60 with acute or convalescent COVID-19. The CDR3 runs from the conserved cysteine through the conserved F or W. Size is stated for part of the rows, as once, few or many counts, or as a class when the clone is expanded.

abundance	v_gene	j_gene	CDR3aa
NA	TRBV18	TRBJ1-3	CASSPPRTGQNTIYF
NA	TRBV7-2	TRBJ2-7	CASSLGFSGSFIYEQYF
NA	TRBV15	TRBJ1-6	CATSDSTTGSLHF
NA	TRBV28	TRBJ2-7	CASRPRGSTGTYEQYF
NA	TRBV6-2/TRBV6-3	TRBJ2-3	CASSLTRGGRDTQYF
NA	TRBV18	TRBJ2-5	CASSSSSGTKVQTQYF
once	TRBV5-1	TRBJ2-1	CASRLLPGQSVYNEQFF
NA	TRBV4-3	TRBJ1-6	CASRATGGSPLHF
NA	TRBV18	TRBJ2-5	CASSPQQGSQETQYF
NA	TRBV24-1	TRBJ2-1	CATSDPTSGSFYEQFF
few	TRBV5-1	TRBJ1-2	CASSTAISGYGYTF
NA	TRBV6-5	TRBJ1-2	CASSLTGYSGYTF
NA	TRBV19	TRBJ1-1	CASLRSTEAFF
NA	TRBV5-1	TRBJ1-1	CASSDQGGTEAFF
NA	TRBV5-1	TRBJ2-6	CASSSGQGSGANVLTF
NA	TRBV18	TRBJ1-6	CASSRTGNSPLHF
NA	TRBV19	TRBJ2-5	CASSRWGGQETQYF
NA	TRBV2	TRBJ1-2	CASRGFFLSYGYTF
NA	TRBV29-1	TRBJ1-2	CSVGVGENYGYTF
NA	TRBV11-2	TRBJ2-7	CASSLTDSSATPYEQYF
NA	TRBV7-2	TRBJ2-3	CASSLRQTTDTQYF
NA	TRBV2	TRBJ1-2	CASITGDGYTF
NA	TRBV19	TRBJ1-5	CASSIEQWGNQPQHF
NA	TRBV7-2	TRBJ1-2	CASSSPGIYGYTF
NA	TRBV3-1/TRBV3-2	TRBJ1-4	CASSFGQANEKLFF
NA	TRBV2	TRBJ2-1	CASRDRGNEQFF
NA	TRBV28	TRBJ2-7	CASSFVQDRYEQYF
NA	TRBV7-9	TRBJ1-6	CASSPGQGSSLHF
NA	TRBV19	TRBJ2-5	CASSQNAETQYF
once	TRBV6-6	TRBJ1-1	CASSYSEMNTEAFF
NA	TRBV11-2	TRBJ2-5	CASSLDMASGGFGTQYF
once	TRBV6-2/TRBV6-3	TRBJ2-1	CASSPGQGNEQFF
NA	TRBV19	TRBJ2-1	CASSRLPGGAGNNEQFF
NA	TRBV7-2	TRBJ2-3	CASSRTSGTDTQYF
NA	TRBV6-5	TRBJ1-2	CASIQNYGYTF
few	TRBV2	TRBJ1-3	CASILDRVGGNTIYF
NA	TRBV6-5	TRBJ1-4	CASSWRDRGEKLFF